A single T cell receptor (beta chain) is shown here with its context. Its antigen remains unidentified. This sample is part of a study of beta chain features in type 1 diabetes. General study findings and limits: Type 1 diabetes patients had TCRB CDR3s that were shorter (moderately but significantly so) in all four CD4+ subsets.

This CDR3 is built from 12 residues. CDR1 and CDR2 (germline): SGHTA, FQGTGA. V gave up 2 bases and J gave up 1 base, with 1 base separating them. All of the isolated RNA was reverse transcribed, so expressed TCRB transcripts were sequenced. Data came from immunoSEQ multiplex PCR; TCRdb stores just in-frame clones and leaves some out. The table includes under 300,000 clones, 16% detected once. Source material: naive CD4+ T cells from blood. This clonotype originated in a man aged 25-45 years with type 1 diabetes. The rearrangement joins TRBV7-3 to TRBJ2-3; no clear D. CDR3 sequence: CASSLGTDTQYF. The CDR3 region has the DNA TGTGCCAGCAGCTTAGGCACAGATACGCAGTATTTT. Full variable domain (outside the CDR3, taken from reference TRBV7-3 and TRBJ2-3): GAGVSQTPSNKVTEKGKYVELRCDPISGHTALYWYRQSLGQGPEFLIYFQGTGAADDSGLPNDRFFAVRPEGSVSTLKIQRTERGDSAVYLCASSLGTDTQYFGPGTRLTVL.